This TCR beta chain derives from a study of naive and memory T cell subsets. Amplification of ligated cDNA took four PCR rounds with SP2 and nested alpha and beta constant primers. TCRdb analysed the 5' RACE reads with MiXCR anew, one entry per CDR3 protein. The sample shows 48,000 or so distinct CDR3 sequences, about 4.4% of them seen only once. An oligonucleotide containing a UMI was ligated to the 3' end of TCR cDNA. With 7 bases removed from V and 7 bases from J, the gap between germline ends came to 28 bases. Germline assignment: CDR1 MNHEY and CDR2 SVGEGT. The CDR3 consists of 17 residues. The origin of this receptor is a female donor in good health. This chain connects TRBV6-2 or TRBV6-3 to TRBJ1-2, with D possibly TRBD1 on 5 matching bases. CDR3 region: CASTPAQGGWSGTGYTF. The CDR3 region has the DNA TGTGCCAGCACCCCAGCCCAGGGAGGATGGAGTGGTACTGGCTACACCTTC.